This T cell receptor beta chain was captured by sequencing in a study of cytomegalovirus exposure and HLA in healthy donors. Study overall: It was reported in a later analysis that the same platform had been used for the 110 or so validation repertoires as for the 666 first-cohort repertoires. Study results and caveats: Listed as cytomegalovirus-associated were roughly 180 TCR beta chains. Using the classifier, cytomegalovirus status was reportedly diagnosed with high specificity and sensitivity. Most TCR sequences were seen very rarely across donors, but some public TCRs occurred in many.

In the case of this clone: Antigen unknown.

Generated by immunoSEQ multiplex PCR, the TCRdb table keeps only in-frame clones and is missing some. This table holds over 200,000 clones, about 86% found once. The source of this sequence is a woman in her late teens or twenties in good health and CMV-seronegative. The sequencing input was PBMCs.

CDR3 sequence: CASSSDRTQYNEQFF. CDR3 coding DNA: TGTGCCAGCAGTTCCGACAGGACACAGTACAATGAGCAGTTCTTC. V usage is TRBV28 and J usage is TRBJ2-1; D might be TRBD1 (6 bases). In germline, CDR1 is MDHEN, CDR2 SYDVKM. V was shortened by 4 bases and J by 4 bases, with 14 bases between the two germline ends. The CDR3 loop spans 15 amino acids.